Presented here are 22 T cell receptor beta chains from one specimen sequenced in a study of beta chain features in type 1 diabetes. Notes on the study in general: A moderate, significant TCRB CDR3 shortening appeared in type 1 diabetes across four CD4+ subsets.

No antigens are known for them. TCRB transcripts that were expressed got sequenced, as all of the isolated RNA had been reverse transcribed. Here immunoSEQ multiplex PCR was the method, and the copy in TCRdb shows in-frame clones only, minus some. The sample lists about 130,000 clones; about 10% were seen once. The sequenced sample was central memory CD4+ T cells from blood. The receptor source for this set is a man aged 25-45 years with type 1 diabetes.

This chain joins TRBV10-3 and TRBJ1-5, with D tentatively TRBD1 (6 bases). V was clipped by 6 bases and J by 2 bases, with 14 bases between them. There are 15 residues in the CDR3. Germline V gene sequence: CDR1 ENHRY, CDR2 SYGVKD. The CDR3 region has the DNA TGTGCCATCAGGGACGGGTCAGGGGGCAATCAGCCCCAGCATTTT. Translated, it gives CAIRDGSGGNQPQHF.

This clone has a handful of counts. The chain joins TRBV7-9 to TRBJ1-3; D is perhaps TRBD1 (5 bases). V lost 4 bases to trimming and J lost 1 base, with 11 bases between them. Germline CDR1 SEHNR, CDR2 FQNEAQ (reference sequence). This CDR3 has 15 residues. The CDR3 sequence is CASSSARGSGNTIYF. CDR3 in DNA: TGTGCCAGCAGCTCTGCTAGGGGTTCTGGAAACACCATATATTTT.

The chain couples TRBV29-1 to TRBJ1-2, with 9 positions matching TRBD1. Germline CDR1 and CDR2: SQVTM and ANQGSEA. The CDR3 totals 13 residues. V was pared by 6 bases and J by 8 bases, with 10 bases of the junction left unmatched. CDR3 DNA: TGCAGCGTCAGTACAGGGGGCGCTGGAGGCTACACCTTC. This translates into CSVSTGGAGGYTF.

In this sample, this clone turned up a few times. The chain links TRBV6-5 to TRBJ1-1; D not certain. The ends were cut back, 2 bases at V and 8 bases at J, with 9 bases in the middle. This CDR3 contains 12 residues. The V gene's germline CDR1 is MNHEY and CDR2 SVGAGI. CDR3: CASSYAPGEAFF. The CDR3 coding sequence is TGTGCCAGCAGTTACGCCCCGGGAGAAGCTTTCTTT.

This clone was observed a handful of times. CDR3 sequence: CASSQWAGAVSYNEQFF. The CDR3 DNA follows: TGTGCCAGCAGCCAGTGGGCAGGGGCCGTCTCCTACAATGAGCAGTTCTTC. The gene calls are TRBV14 and TRBJ2-1; TRBD1 is a possible D gene (6 bases). The germline V gene encodes CDR1 SGHDN and CDR2 FVKESK. This CDR3 contains 17 residues. Trimming pared 3 bases from V and 0 bases from J, leaving 15 bases between.

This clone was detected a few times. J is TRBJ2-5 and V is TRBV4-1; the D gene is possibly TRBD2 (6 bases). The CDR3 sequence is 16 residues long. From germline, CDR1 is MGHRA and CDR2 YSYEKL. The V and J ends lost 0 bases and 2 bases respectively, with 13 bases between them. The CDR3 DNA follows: TGCGCCAGCAGCCAAGAGCAAAGGGCGGGGCAAGAGACCCAGTACTTC. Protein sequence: CASSQEQRAGQETQYF.

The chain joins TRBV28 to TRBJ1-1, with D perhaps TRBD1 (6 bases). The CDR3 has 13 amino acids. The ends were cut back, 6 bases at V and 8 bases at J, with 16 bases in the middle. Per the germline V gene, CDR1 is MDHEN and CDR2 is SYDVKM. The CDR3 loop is CASSRGGFPEAFF. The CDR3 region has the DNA TGTGCCAGCAGCCGAGGGGGTTTCCCAGAAGCTTTCTTT.

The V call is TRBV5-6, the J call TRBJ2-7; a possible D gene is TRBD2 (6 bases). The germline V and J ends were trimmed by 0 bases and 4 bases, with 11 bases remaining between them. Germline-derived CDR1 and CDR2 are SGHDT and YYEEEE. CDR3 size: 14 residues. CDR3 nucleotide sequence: TGTGCCAGCAGCTTGGCCCGGGGGAGATACGAGCAGTACTTC. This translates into CASSLARGRYEQYF.

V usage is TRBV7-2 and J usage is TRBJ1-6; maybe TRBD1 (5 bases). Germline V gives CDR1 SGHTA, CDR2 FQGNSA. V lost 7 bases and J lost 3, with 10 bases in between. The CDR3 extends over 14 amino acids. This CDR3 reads CASTADSYNSPLHF. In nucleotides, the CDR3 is TGTGCCAGCACCGCTGACAGCTATAATTCACCCCTCCACTTT.

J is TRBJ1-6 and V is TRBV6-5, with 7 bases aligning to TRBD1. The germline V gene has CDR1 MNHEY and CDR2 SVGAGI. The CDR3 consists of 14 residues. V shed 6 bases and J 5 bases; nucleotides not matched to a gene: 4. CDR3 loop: CASRQTGNNSPLHF. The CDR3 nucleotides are TGTGCCAGCAGACAGACAGGGAATAATTCACCCCTCCACTTT.

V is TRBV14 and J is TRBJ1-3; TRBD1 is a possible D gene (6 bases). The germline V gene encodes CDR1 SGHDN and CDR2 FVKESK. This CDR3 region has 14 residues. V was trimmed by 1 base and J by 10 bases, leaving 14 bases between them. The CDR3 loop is CASSQAGQQRTIYF. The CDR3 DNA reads TGTGCCAGCAGCCAAGCGGGACAACAAAGGACCATATATTTT.

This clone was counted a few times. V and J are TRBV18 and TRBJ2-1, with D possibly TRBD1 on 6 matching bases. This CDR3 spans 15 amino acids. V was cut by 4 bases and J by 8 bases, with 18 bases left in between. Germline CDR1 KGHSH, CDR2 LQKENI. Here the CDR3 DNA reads TGTGCCAGCTCACAAGGGACACCGGAGGTGGATGAGCAGTTCTTC. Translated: CASSQGTPEVDEQFF.

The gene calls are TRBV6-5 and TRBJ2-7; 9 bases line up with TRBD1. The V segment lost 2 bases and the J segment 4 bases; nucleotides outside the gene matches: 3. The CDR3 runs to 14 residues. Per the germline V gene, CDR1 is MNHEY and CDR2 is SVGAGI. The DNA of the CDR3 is TGTGCCAGCAGTTACGTGACAGGGGGTTACGAGCAGTACTTC. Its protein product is CASSYVTGGYEQYF.

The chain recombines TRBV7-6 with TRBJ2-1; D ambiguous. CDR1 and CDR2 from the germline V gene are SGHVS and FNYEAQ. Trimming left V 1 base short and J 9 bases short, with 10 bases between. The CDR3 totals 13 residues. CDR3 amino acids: CASSLVLLAEQFF. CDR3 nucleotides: TGTGCCAGCAGCTTAGTTCTGCTGGCTGAGCAGTTCTTC.

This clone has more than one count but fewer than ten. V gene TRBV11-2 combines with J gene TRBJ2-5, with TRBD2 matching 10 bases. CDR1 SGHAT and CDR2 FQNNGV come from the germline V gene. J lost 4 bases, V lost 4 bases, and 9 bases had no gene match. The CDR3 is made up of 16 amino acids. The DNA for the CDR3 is TGTGCCAGCAGCTCCCAACTAGCGGGGATGGGAGAGACCCAGTACTTC. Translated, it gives CASSSQLAGMGETQYF.

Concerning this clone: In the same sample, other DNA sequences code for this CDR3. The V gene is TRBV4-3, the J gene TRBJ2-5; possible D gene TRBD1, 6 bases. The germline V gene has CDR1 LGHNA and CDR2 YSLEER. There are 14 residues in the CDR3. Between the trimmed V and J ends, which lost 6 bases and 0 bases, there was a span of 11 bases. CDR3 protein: CASSLDRNQETQYF. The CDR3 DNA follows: TGCGCCAGCAGTCTTGACAGGAACCAAGAGACCCAGTACTTC.

CDR3 sequence: CASSLAWSRTGVHSPLHF. In DNA form, the CDR3 reads TGCGCCAGCAGCTTGGCCTGGAGTCGGACAGGGGTTCATTCACCCCTCCACTTT. This chain joins TRBV5-1 and TRBJ1-6; 9 bases line up with TRBD1. This CDR3 is 18 amino acids long. V trimming: 0 bases; J trimming: 8 bases; junction bases outside the gene matches: 12. Germline V gene lookup returns CDR1 SGHRS and CDR2 YFSETQ.

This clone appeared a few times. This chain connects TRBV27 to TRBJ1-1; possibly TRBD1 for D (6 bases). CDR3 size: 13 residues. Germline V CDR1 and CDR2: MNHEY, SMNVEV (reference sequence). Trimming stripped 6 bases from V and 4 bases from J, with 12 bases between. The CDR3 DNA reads TGTGCCAGCAGAAAACAGGGAAGCACTGAAGCTTTCTTT. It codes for CASRKQGSTEAFF.

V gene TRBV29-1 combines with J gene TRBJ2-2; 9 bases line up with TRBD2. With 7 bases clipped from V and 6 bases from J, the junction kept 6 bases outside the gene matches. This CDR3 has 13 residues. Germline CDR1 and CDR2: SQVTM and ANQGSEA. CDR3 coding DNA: TGCAGCGCCGGGACTAGCCCCGCCGGGGAGCTGTTTTTT. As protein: CSAGTSPAGELFF.

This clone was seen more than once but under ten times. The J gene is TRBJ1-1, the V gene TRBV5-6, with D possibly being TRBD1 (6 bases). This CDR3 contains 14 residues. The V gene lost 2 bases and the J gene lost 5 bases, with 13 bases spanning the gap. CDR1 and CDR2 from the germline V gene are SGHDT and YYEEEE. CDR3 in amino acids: CASSLGDRRTEAFF. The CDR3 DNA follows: TGTGCCAGCAGCTTAGGAGACAGGAGGACTGAAGCTTTCTTT.

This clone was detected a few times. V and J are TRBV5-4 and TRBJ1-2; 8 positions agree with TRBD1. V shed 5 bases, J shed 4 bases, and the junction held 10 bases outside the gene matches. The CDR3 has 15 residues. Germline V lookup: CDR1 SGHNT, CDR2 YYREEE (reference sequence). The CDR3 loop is CASRGTGGISYGYTF. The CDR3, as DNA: TGTGCCAGCAGAGGAACAGGGGGAATAAGCTATGGCTACACCTTC.

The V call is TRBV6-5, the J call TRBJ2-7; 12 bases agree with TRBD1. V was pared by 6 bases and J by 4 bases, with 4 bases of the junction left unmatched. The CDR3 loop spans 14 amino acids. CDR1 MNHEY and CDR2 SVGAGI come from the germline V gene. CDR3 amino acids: CASRTGQGAYEQYF. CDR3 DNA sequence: TGTGCCAGCAGGACGGGACAGGGGGCGTACGAGCAGTACTTC.